The 16 T cell receptor beta chains below all came from one sample that was sequenced in a study of neurological immune-mediated disorders. In TCRdb, the 5' RACE reads were re-called with MiXCR into one record per CDR3 protein. The table lists around 55,000 distinct CDR3 sequences, more than 3% of them singletons. The sequenced material came from CD4+ T cells from blood. Receptors were obtained from a woman aged 40 to 55 with multiple sclerosis.

This clonotype was detected ten times or more. The chain is built from TRBV21-1 and TRBJ2-3; the D segment call TRBD2 is taken from the table without a DNA check. TRBV21-1 is given as a pseudogene. The CDR3 spans 16 residues. In nucleotides, the CDR3 is TGTGCCAGCAGCTCAGGCACTAGCGGAAGCACAGATACGCAGTATTTT. Translating gives CASSSGTSGSTDTQYF.

This clonotype was recorded at least ten times. The rearrangement uses TRBV28 and TRBJ2-7; D is possibly TRBD1 or TRBD2 (5 bases each). The V and J ends lost 4 bases and 5 bases respectively, with 21 bases between them. Germline CDR1 MDHEN, CDR2 SYDVKM. The CDR3 runs to 16 residues. This chain's CDR3 is CASSSQGEGILDEQYF. The CDR3 region has the DNA TGTGCCAGCAGTTCCCAAGGTGAGGGGATTCTGGACGAGCAGTACTTC.

The table lists this clonotype with many counts. The chain has TRBV4-1 and TRBJ2-3; 7 nucleotides match TRBD1. Germline loops: CDR1 MGHRA, CDR2 YSYEKL. V lost 4 bases to trimming and J lost 0 bases; unmatched junction nucleotides: 4. This CDR3 contains 15 residues. CDR3 sequence (DNA): TGCGCCAGCAGCCTCGGGACAGTGAGCACAGATACGCAGTATTTT. Its protein is CASSLGTVSTDTQYF.

This clonotype was observed many times. The rearrangement joins TRBV7-2 to TRBJ1-6; D is ambiguous. There are 15 residues in the CDR3. The germline V and J ends were trimmed by 5 bases and 0 bases, with 8 bases remaining between them. Germline V lookup: CDR1 SGHTA, CDR2 FQGNSA. This CDR3 reads CASSGRSSYNSPLHF. The CDR3 region has the DNA TGTGCCAGCAGCGGGAGAAGCTCCTATAATTCACCCCTCCACTTT.

The table lists this clonotype with many counts. The chain combines TRBV12-3 or TRBV12-4 with TRBJ1-1; D gene uncertain. The CDR3 is made up of 13 amino acids. Trimming removed 3 bases from V and 11 bases from J, with 16 bases in between. CDR3 in DNA: TGTGCCAGCAGTTTTGTGGGTCCGATGGAGGCTTTCTTT. It translates to CASSFVGPMEAFF.

In its sample, this clonotype was seen many times. The chain carries TRBV7-2 and TRBJ2-1, with D tentatively TRBD1 (6 bases). Germline values: CDR1 SGHTA, CDR2 FQGNSA. CDR3 length equals 15 residues. V was cut by 7 bases and J by 2 bases, with 15 bases left in between. CDR3 coding DNA: TGTGCCAGCACCCGTGACAGGCGTGCCTACAATGAGCAGTTCTTC. Protein product: CASTRDRRAYNEQFF.

This clonotype has at least ten counts. The CDR3 is CSARDSPRTSWDTDTQYF. The CDR3 DNA follows: TGCAGTGCTAGAGATTCACCCCGGACTAGCTGGGACACAGATACGCAGTATTTT. This rearrangement joins TRBV20-1 to TRBJ2-3; 8 bases are a match to TRBD2. V shed 0 bases and J 2 bases; nucleotides not matched to a gene: 13. The length of the CDR3 is 18 residues. The V gene's germline CDR1 is DFQATT and CDR2 SNEGSKA (reference sequence).

This clonotype has a count of ten or more. This sequence joins TRBV13 and TRBJ2-7; D might be TRBD2 (5 bases). CDR1 and CDR2 (germline): PRHDT, FYEKMQ (reference sequence). Trimming removed 5 bases from V and 6 bases from J, with 17 bases in between. The CDR3 spans 14 residues. CDR3: CASSPRLGGGEQYF. The CDR3 bases are TGTGCCAGCAGCCCCCGGTTGGGTGGAGGCGAGCAGTACTTC.

This clonotype was picked up many times. The rearrangement uses TRBV21-1 and TRBJ1-3; TRBD1 is taken as the D call from the table, unchecked against the DNA. TRBV21-1 represents a pseudogene. The CDR3 has 19 amino acids. CDR3 residues: CASSSDMTITTGGGNTIYF. CDR3 nucleotides: TGTGCCAGCAGCAGTGATATGACAATCACGACAGGGGGCGGAAACACCATATATTTT.

This clonotype has just a few counts. The rearrangement links TRBV5-1 to TRBJ2-2; 9 nucleotides align to TRBD1. The CDR3 spans 16 residues. V was pared by 5 bases and J by 6 bases, with 11 bases of the junction left unmatched. The germline CDR1 and CDR2 sequences are SGHRS and YFSETQ. DNA for the CDR3: TGCGCCAGCAGACGAGGAAAGACAGGGGGTTCCGGGGAGCTGTTTTTT. It yields the protein CASRRGKTGGSGELFF.

This clonotype was seen many times. The rearrangement joins TRBV20-1 to TRBJ1-2, with a possible D match to TRBD1 (6 bases). The ends were cut back, 1 base at V and 3 bases at J, with 12 bases in the middle. This CDR3 comprises 14 residues. In germline, CDR1 is DFQATT, CDR2 SNEGSKA (reference sequence). CDR3 nucleotide sequence: TGCAGTGCTAGAGTTAGGGGGAGTGACTATGGCTACACCTTC. It yields the protein CSARVRGSDYGYTF.

CDR3 DNA: TGTGCCATCAGTGTACCCGAGACAGGTAAACATCAGCCCCAGCATTTT. It is translated as CAISVPETGKHQPQHF. The V gene is TRBV10-3, the J gene TRBJ1-5, with D maybe TRBD1 (6 bases). This CDR3 is 16 amino acids long. Deletions cut 4 bases from V and 5 bases from J, with 18 bases between. CDR1 and CDR2 from the germline V gene are ENHRY and SYGVKD.

This clonotype was detected many times. The chain has TRBV2 and TRBJ1-2; TRBD1 agrees at 7 bases. Germline trimming cut 0 bases from V and 6 bases from J; bases unmatched to any gene: 4. Germline V gene sequence: CDR1 SNHLY, CDR2 FYNNEI. This CDR3 is built from 14 residues. For the CDR3, the DNA is TGTGCCAGCAGTGAAGCGCGACAGGGTGATGGCTACACCTTC. This codes for CASSEARQGDGYTF.

This clonotype was recorded at least ten times. The chain recombines TRBV12-3 or TRBV12-4 with TRBJ1-1, with no clear D. This CDR3 contains 13 residues. The V end was cut by 6 bases, the J end by 7 bases, with 15 bases between. The CDR3: CASRPPLGYEAFF. The CDR3 DNA reads as TGTGCCAGCAGGCCCCCGCTGGGATATGAAGCTTTCTTT.

This clonotype was seen many times. V usage is TRBV20-1 and J usage is TRBJ1-1; TRBD1 matches 8 bases. With V trimmed by 4 bases and J by 3 bases, 10 bases remained unmatched. Looked up from germline, CDR1 is DFQATT and CDR2 is SNEGSKA (reference sequence). The CDR3 loop spans 15 amino acids. CDR3 coding DNA: TGCAGTGCTATGCAGGGGGCCTCTGGGGACACTGAAGCTTTCTTT. It is translated as CSAMQGASGDTEAFF.

The genes are TRBV2 and TRBJ2-2; 8 bases align to TRBD1. Germline V gene sequence: CDR1 SNHLY, CDR2 FYNNEI. This CDR3 region has 13 residues. With V trimmed by 5 bases and J by 11 bases, 7 bases remained unmatched. DNA of the CDR3: TGTGCCAGCAGTAGAGGGACAGGTAGTGAGCTGTTTTTT. Protein product: CASSRGTGSELFF.